This TCR beta chain is from a study of shared clonotypes between healthy human individuals. Study-wide results and limits: Only blood was sampled; tissue repertoires likely differ.

This clone appeared a few times. Its antigen is still unknown. Here immunoSEQ multiplex PCR was the method, and the copy in TCRdb shows in-frame clones only, minus some. The sample consists of roughly 450,000 clones, roughly 78% of them appearing once. Trimming took off 0 bases at V and 6 bases at J, with 17 bases between the two ends. This CDR3 comprises 16 residues. Germline V gene data show CDR1 as MGHRA and CDR2 as YSYEKL. This clonotype was obtained from a woman aged 40 to 49 in good health. Some clones in this sample may be carry-over from other donors' samples. The chain uses TRBV4-1 and TRBJ1-1; D is ambiguous. The specimen sequenced was PBMCs. For the CDR3, the DNA is TGCGCCAGCAGCCAAGACCCCGTGAGGTTGAGGGCTGAAGCTTTCTTT. Amino acids: CASSQDPVRLRAEAFF.